This T cell receptor (beta chain) is drawn from a study of cytomegalovirus exposure and HLA in healthy donors. Study summary: A prior study identified 110 million or so unique TCR beta sequences from about 180 million T cells.

V was shortened by 6 bases and J by 2 bases, with 14 bases between the two germline ends. This CDR3 spans 14 amino acids. Germline values: CDR1 SGHNT, CDR2 YENEEA. Overall study results and limits: There were over 150 TCR beta chains listed as cytomegalovirus-associated. Both high specificity and high sensitivity reportedly marked the classifier's diagnosis of cytomegalovirus status.

About this clone itself: Its antigen is as yet unknown.

A multiplex PCR was run with 60 Vbeta primers and 13 Jbeta primers. Measured with immunoSEQ multiplex PCR; TCRdb has only the in-frame clones, and not every one. The sample has over 150,000 clones, 65% to 85% seen once. Material: PBMCs. The rearrangement uses TRBV11-3 and TRBJ2-7; D is possibly TRBD1 (5 bases). This receptor was identified in a man aged 55 to 69 in good health and CMV-seronegative. This chain's CDR3 is CASSSGRAPYEQYF. Here the CDR3 DNA reads TGTGCCAGCAGTTCGGGCAGGGCTCCCTACGAGCAGTACTTC.